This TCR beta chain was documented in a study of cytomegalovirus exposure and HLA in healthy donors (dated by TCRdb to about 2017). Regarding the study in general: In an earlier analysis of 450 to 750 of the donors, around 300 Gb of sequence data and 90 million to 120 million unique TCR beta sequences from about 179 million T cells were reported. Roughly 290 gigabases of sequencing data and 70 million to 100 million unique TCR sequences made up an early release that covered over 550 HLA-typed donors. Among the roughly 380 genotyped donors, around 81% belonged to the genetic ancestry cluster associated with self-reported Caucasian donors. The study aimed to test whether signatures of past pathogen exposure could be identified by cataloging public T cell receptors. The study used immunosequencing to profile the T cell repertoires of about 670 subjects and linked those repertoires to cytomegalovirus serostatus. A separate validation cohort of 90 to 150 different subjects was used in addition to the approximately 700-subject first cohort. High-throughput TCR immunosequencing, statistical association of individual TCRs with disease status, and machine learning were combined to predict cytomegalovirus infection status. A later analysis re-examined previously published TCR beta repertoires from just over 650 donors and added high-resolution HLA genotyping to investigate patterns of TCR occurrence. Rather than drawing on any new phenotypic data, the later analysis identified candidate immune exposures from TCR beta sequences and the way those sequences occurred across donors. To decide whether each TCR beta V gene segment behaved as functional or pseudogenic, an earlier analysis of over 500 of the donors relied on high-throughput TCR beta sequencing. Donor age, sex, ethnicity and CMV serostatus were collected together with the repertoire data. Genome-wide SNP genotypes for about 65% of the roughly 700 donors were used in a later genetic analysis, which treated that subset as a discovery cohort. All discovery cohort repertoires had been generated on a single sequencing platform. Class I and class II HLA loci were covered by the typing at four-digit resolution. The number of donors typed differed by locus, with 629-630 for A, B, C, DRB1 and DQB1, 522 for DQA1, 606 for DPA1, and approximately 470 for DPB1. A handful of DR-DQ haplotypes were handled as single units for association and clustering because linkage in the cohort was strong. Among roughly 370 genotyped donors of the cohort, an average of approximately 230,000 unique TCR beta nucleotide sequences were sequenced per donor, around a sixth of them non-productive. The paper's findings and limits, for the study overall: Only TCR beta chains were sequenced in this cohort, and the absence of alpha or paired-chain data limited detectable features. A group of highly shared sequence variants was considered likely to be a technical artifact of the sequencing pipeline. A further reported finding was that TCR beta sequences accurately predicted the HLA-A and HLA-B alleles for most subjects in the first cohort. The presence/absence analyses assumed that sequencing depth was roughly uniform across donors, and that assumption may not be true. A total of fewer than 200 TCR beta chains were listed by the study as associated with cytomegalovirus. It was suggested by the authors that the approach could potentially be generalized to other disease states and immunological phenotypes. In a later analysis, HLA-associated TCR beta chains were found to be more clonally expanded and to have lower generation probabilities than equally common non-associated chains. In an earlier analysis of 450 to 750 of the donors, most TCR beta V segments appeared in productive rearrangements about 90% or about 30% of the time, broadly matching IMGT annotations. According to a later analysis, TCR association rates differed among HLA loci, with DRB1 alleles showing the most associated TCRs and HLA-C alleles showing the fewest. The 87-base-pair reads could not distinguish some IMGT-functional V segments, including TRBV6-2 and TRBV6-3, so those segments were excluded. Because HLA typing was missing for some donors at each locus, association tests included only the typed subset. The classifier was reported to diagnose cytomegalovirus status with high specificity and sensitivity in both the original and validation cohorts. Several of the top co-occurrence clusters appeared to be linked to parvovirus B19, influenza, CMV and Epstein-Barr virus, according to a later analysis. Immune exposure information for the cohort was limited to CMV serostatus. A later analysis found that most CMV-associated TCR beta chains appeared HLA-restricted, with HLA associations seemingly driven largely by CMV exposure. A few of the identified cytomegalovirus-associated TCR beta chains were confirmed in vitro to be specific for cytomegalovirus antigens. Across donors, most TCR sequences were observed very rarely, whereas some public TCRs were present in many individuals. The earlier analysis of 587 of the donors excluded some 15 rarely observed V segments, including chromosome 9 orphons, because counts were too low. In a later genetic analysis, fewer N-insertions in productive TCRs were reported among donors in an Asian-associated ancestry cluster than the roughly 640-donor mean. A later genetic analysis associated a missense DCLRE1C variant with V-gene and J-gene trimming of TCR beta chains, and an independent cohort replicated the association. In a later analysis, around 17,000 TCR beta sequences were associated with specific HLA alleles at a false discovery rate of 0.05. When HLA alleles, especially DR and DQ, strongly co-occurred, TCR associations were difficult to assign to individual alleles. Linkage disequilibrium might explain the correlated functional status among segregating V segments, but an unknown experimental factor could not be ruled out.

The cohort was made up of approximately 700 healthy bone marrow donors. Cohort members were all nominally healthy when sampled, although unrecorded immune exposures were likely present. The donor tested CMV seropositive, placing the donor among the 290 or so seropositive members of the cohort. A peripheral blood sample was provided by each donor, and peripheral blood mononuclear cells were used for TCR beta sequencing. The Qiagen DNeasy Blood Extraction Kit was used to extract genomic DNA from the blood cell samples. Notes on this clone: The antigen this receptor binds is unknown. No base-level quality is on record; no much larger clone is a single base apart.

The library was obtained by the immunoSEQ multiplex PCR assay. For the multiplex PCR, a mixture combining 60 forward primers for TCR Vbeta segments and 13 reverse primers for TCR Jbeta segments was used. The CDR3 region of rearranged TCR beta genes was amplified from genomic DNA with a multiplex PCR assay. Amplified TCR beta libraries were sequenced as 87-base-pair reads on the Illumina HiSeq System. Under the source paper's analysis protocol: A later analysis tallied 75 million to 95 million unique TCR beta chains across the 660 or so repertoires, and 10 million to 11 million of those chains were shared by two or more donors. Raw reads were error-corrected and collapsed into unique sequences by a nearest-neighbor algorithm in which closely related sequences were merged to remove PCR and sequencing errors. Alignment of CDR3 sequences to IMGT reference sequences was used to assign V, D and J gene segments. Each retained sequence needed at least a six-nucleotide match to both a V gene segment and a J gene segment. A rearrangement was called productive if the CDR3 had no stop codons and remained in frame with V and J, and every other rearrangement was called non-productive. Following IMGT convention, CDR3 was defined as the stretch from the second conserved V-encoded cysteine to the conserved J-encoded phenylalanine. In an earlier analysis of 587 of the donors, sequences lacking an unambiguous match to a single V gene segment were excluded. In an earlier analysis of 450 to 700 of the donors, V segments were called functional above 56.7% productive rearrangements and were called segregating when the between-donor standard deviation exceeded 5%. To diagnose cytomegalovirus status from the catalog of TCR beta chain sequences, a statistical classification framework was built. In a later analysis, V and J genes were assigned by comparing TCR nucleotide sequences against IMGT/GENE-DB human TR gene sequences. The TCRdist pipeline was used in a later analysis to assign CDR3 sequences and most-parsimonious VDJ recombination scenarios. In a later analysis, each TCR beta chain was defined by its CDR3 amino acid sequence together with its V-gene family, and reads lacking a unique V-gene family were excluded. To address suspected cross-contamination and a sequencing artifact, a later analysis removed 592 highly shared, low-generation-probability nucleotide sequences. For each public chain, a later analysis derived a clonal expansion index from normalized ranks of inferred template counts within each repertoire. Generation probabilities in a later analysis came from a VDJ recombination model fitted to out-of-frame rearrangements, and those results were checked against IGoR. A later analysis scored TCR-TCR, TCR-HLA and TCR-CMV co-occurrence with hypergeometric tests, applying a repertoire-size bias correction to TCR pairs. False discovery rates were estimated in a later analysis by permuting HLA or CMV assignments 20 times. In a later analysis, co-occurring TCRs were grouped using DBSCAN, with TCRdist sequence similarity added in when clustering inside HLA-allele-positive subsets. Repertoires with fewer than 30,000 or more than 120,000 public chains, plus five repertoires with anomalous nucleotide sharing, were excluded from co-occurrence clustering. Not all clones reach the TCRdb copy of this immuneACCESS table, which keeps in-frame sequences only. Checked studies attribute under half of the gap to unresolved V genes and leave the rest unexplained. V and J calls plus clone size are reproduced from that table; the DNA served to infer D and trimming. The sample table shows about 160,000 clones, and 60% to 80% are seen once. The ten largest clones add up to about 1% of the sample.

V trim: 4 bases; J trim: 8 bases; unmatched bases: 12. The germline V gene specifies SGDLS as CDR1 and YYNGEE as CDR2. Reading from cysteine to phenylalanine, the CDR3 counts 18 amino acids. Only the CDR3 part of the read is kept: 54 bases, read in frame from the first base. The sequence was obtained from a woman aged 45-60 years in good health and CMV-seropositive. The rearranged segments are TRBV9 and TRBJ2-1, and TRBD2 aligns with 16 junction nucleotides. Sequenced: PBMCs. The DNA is TGTGCCAGCAGCTCGAGGGGACTAGCGGGGGGGCGGGTAGATGAGCAGTTCTTC. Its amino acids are CASSSRGLAGGRVDEQFF.